Included here is one T cell receptor (beta chain) sequence, with context. These data come from a study of blood T cell repertoires in COVID-19. V was cut by 4 bases and J by 2 bases, with 14 bases left in between. This CDR3 comprises 15 residues. The V gene's germline CDR1 is SGHNT and CDR2 YYREEE (reference sequence). Measured with immunoSEQ multiplex PCR; TCRdb has only the in-frame clones, and not every one. Among 190,000 or so clones listed, roughly 89% were seen once. This chain connects TRBV5-4 to TRBJ2-3; the D gene is possibly TRBD1 (6 bases). The TCR sequence derives from a man between 60 and 75 years old who had recovered from COVID-19. Sequencing was carried out using peripheral blood. The CDR3 loop is CASSGSGHHTDTQYF. CDR3 DNA sequence: TGTGCCAGCAGCGGCTCGGGACACCACACAGATACGCAGTATTTT.